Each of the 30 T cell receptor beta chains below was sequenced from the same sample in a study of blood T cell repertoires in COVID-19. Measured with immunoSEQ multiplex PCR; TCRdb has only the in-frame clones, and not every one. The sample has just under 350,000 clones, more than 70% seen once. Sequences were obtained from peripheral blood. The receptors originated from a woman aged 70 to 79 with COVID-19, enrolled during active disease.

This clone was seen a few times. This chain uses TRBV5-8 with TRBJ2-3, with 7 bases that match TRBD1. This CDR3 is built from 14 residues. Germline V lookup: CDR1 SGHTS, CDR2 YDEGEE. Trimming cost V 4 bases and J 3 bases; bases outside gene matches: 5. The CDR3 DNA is TGTGCCAGCAGCCTCCAGGGGGTAACAGATACGCAGTATTTT. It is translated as CASSLQGVTDTQYF.

As DNA, the CDR3 is TGTGCCAGCAGCTACGGAGATTCACCCCTCCACTTT. Translation: CASSYGDSPLHF. This chain connects TRBV6-5 to TRBJ1-6; D is unclear. The CDR3 contains 12 residues. V lost 6 bases, J lost 8 bases, and 8 bases lay in between. From germline, CDR1 is MNHEY and CDR2 SVGAGI.

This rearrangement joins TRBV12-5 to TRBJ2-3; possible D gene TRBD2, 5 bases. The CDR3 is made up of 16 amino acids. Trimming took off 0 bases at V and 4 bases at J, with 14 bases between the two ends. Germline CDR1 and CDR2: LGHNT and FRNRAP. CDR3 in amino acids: CASGLVLDSLPDTQYF. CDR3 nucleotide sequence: TGTGCTAGTGGTTTGGTCTTGGACTCCCTCCCAGATACGCAGTATTTT.

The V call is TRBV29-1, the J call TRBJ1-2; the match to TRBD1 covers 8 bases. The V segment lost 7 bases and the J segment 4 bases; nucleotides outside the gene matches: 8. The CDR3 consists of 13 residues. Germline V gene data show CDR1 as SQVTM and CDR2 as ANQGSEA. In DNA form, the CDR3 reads TGCAGCGCCAAGGGACAGGACCGCTATGGCTACACCTTC. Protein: CSAKGQDRYGYTF.

The CDR3 here is CASSPSDRGRPNYGYTF. DNA of the CDR3: TGTGCCAGCTCACCATCGGACAGGGGAAGGCCCAACTATGGCTACACCTTC. This chain uses TRBV18 with TRBJ1-2; the match to TRBD1 covers 9 bases. Germline V gene lookup returns CDR1 KGHSH and CDR2 LQKENI. V was pared by 2 bases and J by 2 bases, with 9 bases of the junction left unmatched. This CDR3 has 17 residues.

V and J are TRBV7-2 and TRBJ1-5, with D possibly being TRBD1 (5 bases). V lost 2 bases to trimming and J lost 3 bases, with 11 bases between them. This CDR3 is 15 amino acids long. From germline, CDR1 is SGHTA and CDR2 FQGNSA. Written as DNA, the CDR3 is TGTGCCAGCAGCTTACGGGGGGACTTCAATCAGCCCCAGCATTTT. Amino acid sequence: CASSLRGDFNQPQHF.

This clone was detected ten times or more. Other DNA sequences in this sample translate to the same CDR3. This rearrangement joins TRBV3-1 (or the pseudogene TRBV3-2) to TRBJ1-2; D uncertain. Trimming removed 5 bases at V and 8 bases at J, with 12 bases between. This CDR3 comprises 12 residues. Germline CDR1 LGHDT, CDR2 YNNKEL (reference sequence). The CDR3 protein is CASSSGLGGYTF. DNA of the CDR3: TGTGCCAGCAGCTCGGGTCTCGGGGGCTACACCTTC.

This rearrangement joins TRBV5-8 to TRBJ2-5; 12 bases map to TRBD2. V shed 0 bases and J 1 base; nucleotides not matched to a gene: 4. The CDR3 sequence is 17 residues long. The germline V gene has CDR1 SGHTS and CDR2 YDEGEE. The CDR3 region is CASSLGTSGAPQETQYF. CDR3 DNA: TGTGCCAGCAGCTTGGGGACTAGCGGGGCCCCCCAAGAGACCCAGTACTTC.

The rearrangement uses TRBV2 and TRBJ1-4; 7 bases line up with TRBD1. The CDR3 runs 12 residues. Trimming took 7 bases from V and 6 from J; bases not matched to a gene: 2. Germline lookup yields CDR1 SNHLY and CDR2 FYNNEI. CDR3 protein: CASTDRDEKLFF. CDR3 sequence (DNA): TGTGCCAGCACCGACAGGGATGAAAAACTGTTTTTT.

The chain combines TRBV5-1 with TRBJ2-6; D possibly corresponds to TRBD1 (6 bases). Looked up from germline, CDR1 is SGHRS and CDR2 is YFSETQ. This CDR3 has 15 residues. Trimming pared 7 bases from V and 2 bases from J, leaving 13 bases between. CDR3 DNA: TGCGCCAGCGGGATACAGGGAGCTGGGGCCAACGTCCTGACTTTC. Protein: CASGIQGAGANVLTF.

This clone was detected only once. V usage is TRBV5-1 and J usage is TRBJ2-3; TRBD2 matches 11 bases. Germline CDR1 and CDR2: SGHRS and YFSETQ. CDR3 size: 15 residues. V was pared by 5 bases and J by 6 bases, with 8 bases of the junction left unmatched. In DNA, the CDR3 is TGCGCCAGCAGTCCGGGTAGCGGGGGGGCTGATACGCAGTATTTT. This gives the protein CASSPGSGGADTQYF.

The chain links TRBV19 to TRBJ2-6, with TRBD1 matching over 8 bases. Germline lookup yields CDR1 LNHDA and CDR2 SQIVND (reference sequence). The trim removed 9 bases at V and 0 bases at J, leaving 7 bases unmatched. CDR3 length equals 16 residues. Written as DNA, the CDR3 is TGTGCCAGCGGACAGGGCTGGAGCTCTGGGGCCAACGTCCTGACTTTC. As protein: CASGQGWSSGANVLTF. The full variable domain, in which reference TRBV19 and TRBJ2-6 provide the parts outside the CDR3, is DGGITQSPKYLFRKEGQNVTLSCEQNLNHDAMYWYRQDPGQGLRLIYYSQIVNDFQKGDIAEGYSVSREKKESFPLTVTSAQKNPTAFYLCASGQGWSSGANVLTFGAGSRLTVL.

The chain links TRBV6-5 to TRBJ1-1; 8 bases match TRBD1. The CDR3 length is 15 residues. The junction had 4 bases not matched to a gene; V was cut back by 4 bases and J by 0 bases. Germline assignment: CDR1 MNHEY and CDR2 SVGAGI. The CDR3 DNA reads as TGTGCCAGCAGTTTACAGGGGGACATGAACACTGAAGCTTTCTTT. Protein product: CASSLQGDMNTEAFF.

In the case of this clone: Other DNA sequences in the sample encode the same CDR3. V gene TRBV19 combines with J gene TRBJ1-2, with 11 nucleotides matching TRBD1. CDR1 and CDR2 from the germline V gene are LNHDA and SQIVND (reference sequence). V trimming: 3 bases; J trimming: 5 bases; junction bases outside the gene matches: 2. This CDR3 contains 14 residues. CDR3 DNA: TGTGCCAGTAGTATCGGACAGGGGGCTTATGGCTACACCTTC. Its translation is CASSIGQGAYGYTF.

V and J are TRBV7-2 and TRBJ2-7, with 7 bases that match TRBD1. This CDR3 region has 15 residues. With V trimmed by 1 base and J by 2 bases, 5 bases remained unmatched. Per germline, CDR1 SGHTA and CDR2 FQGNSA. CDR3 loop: CASSLVGQATYEQYF. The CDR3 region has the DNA TGTGCCAGCAGCTTAGTAGGACAGGCTACCTACGAGCAGTACTTC.

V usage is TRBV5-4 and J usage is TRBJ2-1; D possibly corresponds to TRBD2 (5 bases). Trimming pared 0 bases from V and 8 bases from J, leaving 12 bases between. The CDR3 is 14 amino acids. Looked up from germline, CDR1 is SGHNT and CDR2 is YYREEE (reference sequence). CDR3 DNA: TGTGCCAGCAGCTTGGCACCCGGGGTAGATGAGCAGTTCTTC. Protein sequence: CASSLAPGVDEQFF.

CDR3 protein: CASSQGPGGAEDTQYF. DNA for the CDR3: TGTGCCAGCAGCCAAGGGCCCGGGGGGGCAGAAGATACGCAGTATTTT. The rearrangement joins TRBV4-2 to TRBJ2-3, with 8 bases matching TRBD2. Looked up from germline, CDR1 is LGHNA and CDR2 is YNFKEQ. The CDR3 consists of 16 residues. Losses at the gene ends were 1 base for V and 5 bases for J; bases not matched to a gene: 8.

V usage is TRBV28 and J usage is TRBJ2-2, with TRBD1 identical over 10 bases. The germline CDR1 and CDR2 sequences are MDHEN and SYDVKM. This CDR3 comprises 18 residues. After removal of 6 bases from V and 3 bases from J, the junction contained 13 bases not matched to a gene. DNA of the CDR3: TGTGCCAGCAGCTCCCCTCTTCGACAGGGGGCATACACCGGGGAGCTGTTTTTT. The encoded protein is CASSSPLRQGAYTGELFF.

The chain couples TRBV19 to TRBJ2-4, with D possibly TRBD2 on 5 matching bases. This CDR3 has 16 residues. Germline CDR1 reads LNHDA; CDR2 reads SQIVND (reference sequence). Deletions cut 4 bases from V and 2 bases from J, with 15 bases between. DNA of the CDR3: TGTGCCAGTAGTAACCCTGCGGGCAGGTCCAAAAACATTCAGTACTTC. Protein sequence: CASSNPAGRSKNIQYF.

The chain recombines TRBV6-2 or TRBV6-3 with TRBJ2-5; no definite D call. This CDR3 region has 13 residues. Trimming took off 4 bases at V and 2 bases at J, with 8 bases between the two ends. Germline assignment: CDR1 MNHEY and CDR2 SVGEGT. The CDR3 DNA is TGTGCCAGCAGTTTGACTCCTCAAGAGACCCAGTACTTC. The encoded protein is CASSLTPQETQYF.

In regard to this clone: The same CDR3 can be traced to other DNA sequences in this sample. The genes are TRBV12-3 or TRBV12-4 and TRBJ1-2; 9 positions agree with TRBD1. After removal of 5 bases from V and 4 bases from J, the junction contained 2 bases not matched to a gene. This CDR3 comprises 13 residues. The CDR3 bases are TGTGCCAGCAGTCTGACAGGGGGCTATGGCTACACCTTC. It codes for CASSLTGGYGYTF.

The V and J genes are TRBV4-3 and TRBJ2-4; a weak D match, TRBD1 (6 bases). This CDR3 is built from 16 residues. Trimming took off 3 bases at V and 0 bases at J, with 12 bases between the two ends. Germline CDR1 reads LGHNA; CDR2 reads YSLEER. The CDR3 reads CASSQADRGAKNIQYF. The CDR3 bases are TGCGCCAGCAGCCAGGCGGACAGAGGAGCCAAAAACATTCAGTACTTC.

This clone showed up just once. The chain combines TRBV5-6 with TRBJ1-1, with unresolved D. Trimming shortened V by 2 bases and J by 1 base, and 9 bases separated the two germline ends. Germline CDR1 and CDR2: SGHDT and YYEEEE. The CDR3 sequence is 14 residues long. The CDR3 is CASSLMPGNTEAFF. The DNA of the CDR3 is TGTGCCAGCAGCTTAATGCCCGGGAACACTGAAGCTTTCTTT.

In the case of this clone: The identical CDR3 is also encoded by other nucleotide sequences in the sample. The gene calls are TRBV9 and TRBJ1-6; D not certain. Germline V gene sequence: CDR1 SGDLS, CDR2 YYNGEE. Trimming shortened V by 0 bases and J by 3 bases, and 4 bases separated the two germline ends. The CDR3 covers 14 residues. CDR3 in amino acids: CASSVDSYNSPLHF. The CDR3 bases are TGTGCCAGCAGCGTAGACAGCTATAATTCACCCCTCCACTTT.

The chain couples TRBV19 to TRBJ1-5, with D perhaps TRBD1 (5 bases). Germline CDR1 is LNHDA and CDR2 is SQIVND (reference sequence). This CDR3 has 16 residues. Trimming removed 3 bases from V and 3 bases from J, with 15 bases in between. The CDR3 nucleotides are TGTGCCAGTAGTATCCGGCCACAACAGGTCAATCAGCCCCAGCATTTT. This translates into CASSIRPQQVNQPQHF.

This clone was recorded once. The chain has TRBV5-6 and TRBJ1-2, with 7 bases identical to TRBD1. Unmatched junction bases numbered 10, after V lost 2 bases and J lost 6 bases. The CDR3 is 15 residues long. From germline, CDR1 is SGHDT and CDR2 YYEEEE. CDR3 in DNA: TGTGCCAGCAGCTTTTCTGATGGACAGGTAGATGGCTACACCTTC. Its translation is CASSFSDGQVDGYTF.

The CDR3 reads CASSLEGGTGALNYGYTF. The CDR3 DNA reads as TGTGCCAGCAGCTTGGAGGGCGGGACAGGGGCACTTAACTATGGCTACACCTTC. This chain links TRBV5-4 with TRBJ1-2; 10 bases fit TRBD1. With V trimmed by 0 bases and J by 1 base, 9 bases remained unmatched. In germline, CDR1 is SGHNT, CDR2 YYREEE (reference sequence). The CDR3 is 18 amino acids.

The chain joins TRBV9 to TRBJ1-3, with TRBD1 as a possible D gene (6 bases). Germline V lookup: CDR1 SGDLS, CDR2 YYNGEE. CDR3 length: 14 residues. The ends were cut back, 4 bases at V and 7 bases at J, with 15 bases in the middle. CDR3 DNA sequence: TGTGCCAGCAGCTTCAAAGGGACATCCAACACCATATATTTT. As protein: CASSFKGTSNTIYF.

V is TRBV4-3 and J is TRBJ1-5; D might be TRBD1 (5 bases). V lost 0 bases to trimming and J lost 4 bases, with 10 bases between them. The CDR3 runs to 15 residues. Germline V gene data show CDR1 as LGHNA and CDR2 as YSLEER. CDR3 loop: CASSQDQGANQPQHF. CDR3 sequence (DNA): TGCGCCAGCAGCCAAGATCAAGGGGCTAATCAGCCCCAGCATTTT.

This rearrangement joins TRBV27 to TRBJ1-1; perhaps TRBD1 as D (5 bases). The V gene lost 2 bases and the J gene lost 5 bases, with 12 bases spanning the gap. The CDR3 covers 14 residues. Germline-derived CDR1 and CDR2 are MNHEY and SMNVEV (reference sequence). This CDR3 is CASSLTEGRTEAFF. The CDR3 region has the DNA TGTGCCAGCAGTTTAACTGAGGGGAGGACTGAAGCTTTCTTT.